This T cell receptor beta chain was recorded in a study of memory CD8 T cells in hepatitis C reinfection. TCRdb's copy holds only in-frame clones and misses some; the assay was immunoSEQ multiplex PCR. There are tens of thousands of clones in the sample; 80% to 90% occur only once, and more than 0.65% lies in the top ten. The germline V and J ends were trimmed by 2 bases and 5 bases, with 8 bases remaining between them. The CDR3 totals 13 residues. Looked up from germline, CDR1 is MNHEY and CDR2 is SMNVEV (reference sequence). As for time point: late/post reinfection, 12 to 24 weeks after detection. TCR sequencing was done directly ex vivo on sorted cells, without expansion in vitro.

The origin of this receptor is a man in his late teens or twenties with hepatitis C virus infection. J is TRBJ2-3 and V is TRBV27; D is perhaps TRBD1 (6 bases). The sample was naive CD8+ T cells sorted from blood. In nucleotides, the CDR3 is TGTGCCAGCAGTTTACTAGGGGGAGATACGCAGTATTTT. Protein: CASSLLGGDTQYF.